A selection of T cell receptor beta chains follows, all from one sample in a study of blood T cell repertoires in COVID-19. This table comes from immunoSEQ multiplex PCR, and its TCRdb copy is limited to in-frame clones, with some not included. The data contain around 200,000 clones, roughly 83% of them singletons. Sequencing input: peripheral blood. The receptors were gathered from a woman in her forties with COVID-19, enrolled during active disease. Each CDR3 is given with its conserved first and last residue. Each record gives: clone size, J gene, V gene, D gene, CDR3 protein, CDR3 DNA. A D gene is named only where the DNA matches it firmly. Part of the rows lack a size; the others show once, few, many or a class for expanded clones.

NA	TRBJ2-3	TRBV28	TRBD1	CASSLRTGTTDTQYF	TGTGCCAGCAGTTTGCGGACAGGCACCACAGATACGCAGTATTTT
NA	TRBJ1-4	TRBV4-1	NA	CASSQDPGPNEKLFF	TGCGCCAGCAGCCAAGATCCAGGGCCAAATGAAAAACTGTTTTTT
NA	TRBJ1-5	TRBV19	NA	CASRTDRYQPQHF	TGTGCCAGTAGAACCGACAGATATCAGCCCCAGCATTTT
NA	TRBJ1-5	TRBV5-1	TRBD1	CASSPGQNQPQHF	TGCGCCAGCAGCCCGGGACAGAATCAGCCCCAGCATTTT
NA	TRBJ2-1	TRBV19	TRBD2	CASSIGGGSGRHEQFF	TGTGCCAGTAGTATAGGGGGAGGTAGCGGGAGACATGAGCAGTTCTTC
NA	TRBJ2-7	TRBV15	NA	CATSRAPQRGRGEQYF	TGTGCCACCAGCAGAGCCCCTCAGCGGGGAAGGGGGGAGCAGTACTTC
NA	TRBJ2-3	TRBV7-3	TRBD2	CASSSGLAGDTQYF	TGTGCCAGCAGCTCCGGACTAGCGGGAGATACGCAGTATTTT
NA	TRBJ1-1	TRBV5-1	TRBD1	CASSSGQGVTEAFF	TGCGCCAGCAGCTCCGGACAGGGCGTCACTGAAGCTTTCTTT
NA	TRBJ1-1	TRBV27	TRBD1	CASSQGQGGKNTEAFF	TGTGCCAGCAGTCAAGGACAGGGAGGAAAGAACACTGAAGCTTTCTTT
NA	TRBJ2-2	TRBV27	NA	CASSPRSSGELFF	TGTGCCAGCAGTCCCCGTTCTTCCGGGGAGCTGTTTTTT
NA	TRBJ2-1	TRBV27	TRBD1	CASSRQGSSEQFF	TGTGCCAGCAGTCGACAGGGTAGTAGTGAGCAGTTCTTC
NA	TRBJ2-1	TRBV6-5	TRBD1	CASSSTGGYYNEQFF	TGTGCCAGCAGTTCTACAGGGGGCTACTACAATGAGCAGTTCTTC
NA	TRBJ2-7	TRBV4-1	TRBD1	CASSYRTGRYEQYF	TGCGCCAGCAGTTACCGGACAGGGCGATACGAGCAGTACTTC
NA	TRBJ2-7	TRBV12-3/TRBV12-4	NA	CASSPRGSYEQYF	TGTGCCAGCAGCCCCCGGGGCTCCTACGAGCAGTACTTC
NA	TRBJ1-3	TRBV7-9	NA	CASSFNRDRAYF	TGTGCCAGCAGCTTTAACAGGGACCGGGCATATTTT
NA	TRBJ2-7	TRBV4-1	NA	CASSQSGRGGEQYF	TGCGCCAGCAGCCAATCCGGCCGAGGAGGGGAGCAGTACTTC
NA	TRBJ2-4	TRBV25-1	NA	CASSGGAGNIQYF	TGTGCCAGCAGTGGCGGCGCCGGGAACATTCAGTACTTC
NA	TRBJ2-7	TRBV12-3/TRBV12-4	TRBD2	CATRLAAPYEQYF	TGTGCCACCCGACTAGCGGCACCATACGAGCAGTACTTC
NA	TRBJ1-2	TRBV12-5	TRBD1	CASAQGAGYTF	TGCGCTAGTGCCCAGGGGGCGGGCTACACCTTC
NA	TRBJ2-6	TRBV28	TRBD1	CASSPTGGKGSGANVLTF	TGTGCCAGCAGTCCGACAGGGGGTAAAGGCTCTGGGGCCAACGTCCTGACTTTC
NA	TRBJ2-1	TRBV28	TRBD2	CASSLYGGRTGEQFF	TGTGCCAGCAGTTTATACGGCGGGAGGACGGGTGAGCAGTTCTTC
NA	TRBJ2-7	TRBV10-1	TRBD2	CASRGLAFSYEQYF	TGCGCCAGCAGAGGACTAGCGTTTTCCTACGAGCAGTACTTC
few	TRBJ1-6	TRBV5-1	TRBD1	CASQGTGGNSPLHF	TGCGCCAGCCAAGGGACAGGCGGAAATTCACCCCTCCACTTT
few	TRBJ1-2	TRBV4-1	TRBD1	CASSQDSGTGYGYTF	TGCGCCAGCAGCCAAGATTCCGGGACAGGGTATGGCTACACCTTC
NA	TRBJ2-1	TRBV5-6	NA	CASTRRVLDNEQFF	TGTGCCAGCACTCGGCGGGTTTTGGACAATGAGCAGTTCTTC
NA	TRBJ2-7	TRBV4-1	NA	CASSQDHFRDEQYF	TGCGCCAGCAGCCAAGATCACTTTCGAGACGAGCAGTACTTC
NA	TRBJ1-4	TRBV5-4	NA	CASSLFGLGGRVIEKLFF	TGTGCCAGCAGCTTGTTTGGCCTGGGGGGGCGGGTGATTGAAAAACTGTTTTTT
NA	TRBJ2-2	TRBV7-6	TRBD1	CASSPQGQATGELFF	TGTGCCAGCAGCCCGCAAGGACAGGCTACCGGGGAGCTGTTTTTT
NA	TRBJ1-1	TRBV5-1	TRBD1	CASSLIGTGDMNTEAFF	TGCGCCAGCAGCTTGATCGGGACAGGGGACATGAACACTGAAGCTTTCTTT
NA	TRBJ2-5	TRBV6-6	TRBD2	CASSYAGVGRETQYF	TGTGCCAGCAGTTACGCGGGGGTGGGGCGAGAGACCCAGTACTTC
NA	TRBJ2-3	TRBV29-1	NA	CSAEGGRTDTQYF	TGCAGCGCCGAAGGGGGTCGCACAGATACGCAGTATTTT
NA	TRBJ1-3	TRBV19	NA	CASSIDLSSGNTIYF	TGTGCCAGTAGTATAGATTTGAGCTCTGGAAACACCATATATTTT
NA	TRBJ2-4	TRBV2	TRBD1	CASSAGQVNIQYF	TGTGCCAGCAGCGCCGGACAGGTCAACATTCAGTACTTC
NA	TRBJ1-5	TRBV5-5	NA	CASSPGGRHQPQHF	TGTGCCAGCAGCCCCGGAGGACGGCATCAGCCCCAGCATTTT
NA	TRBJ2-7	TRBV19	TRBD2	CASRRTSDYEQYF	TGTGCCAGTAGGAGGACTAGCGACTACGAGCAGTACTTC
NA	TRBJ2-1	TRBV6-5	TRBD2	CASSSISFGGTNEQFF	TGTGCCAGCAGTTCCATCTCATTCGGGGGGACCAATGAGCAGTTCTTC
NA	TRBJ1-2	TRBV19	NA	CASSIDLGDGYTF	TGTGCCAGTAGTATAGATCTCGGGGATGGCTACACCTTC
NA	TRBJ1-5	TRBV27	NA	CASSLRSNQPQHF	TGTGCCAGCAGTTTGCGGAGCAATCAGCCCCAGCATTTT
NA	TRBJ2-2	TRBV6-4	NA	CAAGRENTGELFF	TGTGCAGCCGGTCGGGAGAACACCGGGGAGCTGTTTTTT
NA	TRBJ1-2	TRBV6-5	NA	CASVWAPRYGYTF	TGTGCCAGCGTTTGGGCACCCCGCTATGGCTACACCTTC
NA	TRBJ2-2	TRBV7-2	NA	CASSLVGGRGWPGELFF	TGTGCCAGCAGCTTAGTTGGGGGCAGGGGATGGCCCGGGGAGCTGTTTTTT
NA	TRBJ1-3	TRBV9	NA	CASSVAGATAGNTIYF	TGTGCCAGCAGCGTGGCAGGGGCCACCGCTGGAAACACCATATATTTT